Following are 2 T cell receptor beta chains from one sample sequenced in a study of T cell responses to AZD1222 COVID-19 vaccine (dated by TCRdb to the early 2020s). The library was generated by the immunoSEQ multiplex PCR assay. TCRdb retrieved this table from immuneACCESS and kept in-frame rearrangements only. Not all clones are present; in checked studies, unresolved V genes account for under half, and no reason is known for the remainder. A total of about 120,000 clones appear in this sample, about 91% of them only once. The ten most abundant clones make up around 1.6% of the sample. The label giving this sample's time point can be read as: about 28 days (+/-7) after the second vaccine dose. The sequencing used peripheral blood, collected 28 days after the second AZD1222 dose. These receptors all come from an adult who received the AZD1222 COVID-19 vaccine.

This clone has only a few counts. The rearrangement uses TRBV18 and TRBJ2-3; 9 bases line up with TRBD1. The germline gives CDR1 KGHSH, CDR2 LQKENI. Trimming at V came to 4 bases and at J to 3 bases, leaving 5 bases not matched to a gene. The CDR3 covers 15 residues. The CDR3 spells CASSRDRDNTDTQYF. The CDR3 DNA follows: TGTGCCAGCTCACGGGACAGGGACAATACAGATACGCAGTATTTT.

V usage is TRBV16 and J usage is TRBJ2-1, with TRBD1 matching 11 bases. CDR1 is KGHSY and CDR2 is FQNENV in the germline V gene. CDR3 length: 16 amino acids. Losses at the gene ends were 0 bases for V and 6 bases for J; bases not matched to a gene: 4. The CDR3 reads CASSQSGTGGGNEQFF. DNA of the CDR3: TGTGCCAGCAGCCAATCAGGGACAGGGGGAGGCAATGAGCAGTTCTTC.